The clone carrying this T cell receptor beta chain was recorded only once. Free of recent acute infections or vaccinations, the donors were healthy HIV-negative adults. To make CD8 memory, CD45RO+ cells were put together with CCR7-negative CD45RA+ TemRA cells. This entry belongs to a study of shared clonotypes between healthy human individuals. Trimming took 6 bases from V and 5 from J, leaving 13 bases between them. CDR3 length: 13 amino acids. Germline loops: CDR1 WNHNN, CDR2 SYGVQD (reference sequence). Generated by immunoSEQ multiplex PCR, the TCRdb table keeps only in-frame clones and is missing some. The sample holds fewer than 850,000 clones, 90% seen once.

Sequencing was done on a sample of memory CD8+ T cells from PBMCs. As for subset: CD45RO+ cells pooled with CCR7-negative TemRA cells. The source is a man aged 18 to 30 in good health. Some clones in this sample may be carry-over from other donors' samples. The rearrangement joins TRBV10-1 to TRBJ2-5; D might be TRBD1 (6 bases). Here the CDR3 DNA reads TGCGCCAGCAGGGAACAGGGCTCGGAGACCCAGTACTTC. It translates to CASREQGSETQYF.